Listed below are T cell receptor beta chains from one sample, sequenced in a study of blood T cells in healthy people across ages. TCRdb reprocessed the 5' RACE reads with MiXCR, giving one entry per CDR3 protein. The data show about 830,000 distinct CDR3 sequences, with approximately 67% seen just once and about 30% held by the top ten. Sequencing used blood. Receptors originate from a man aged 25 to 40 in good health. Both conserved end residues are part of each CDR3. A D gene is named only where the DNA matches it firmly. Size values are once, few and many counts, or a class for expanded clones, and some rows have none.

d_gene,v_gene,j_gene,abundance,CDR3aa,CDR3nt
-,TRBV4-3,TRBJ1-1,-,CASSQDLPNTEAFF,TGCGCCAGCAGCCAAGATCTGCCGAACACTGAAGCTTTCTTT
TRBD1,TRBV7-9,TRBJ1-2,-,CASSSGQAVNYGYTF,TGTGCCAGCAGCTCGGGACAGGCGGTAAACTATGGCTACACCTTC
TRBD2,TRBV6-2/TRBV6-3,TRBJ2-1,-,CASSYELAGGPYNEQFF,TGTGCCAGCAGTTACGAGCTAGCGGGGGGGCCTTACAATGAGCAGTTCTTC
-,TRBV25-1,TRBJ2-5,-,CASSTYGTAQETQYF,TGTGCCAGCAGTACCTATGGGACGGCTCAAGAGACCCAGTACTTC
-,TRBV6-2/TRBV6-3,TRBJ1-5,-,CASSSLGSLDQPQHF,TGTGCCAGCAGTTCTCTCGGGTCCCTGGATCAGCCCCAGCATTTT
TRBD1,TRBV20-1,TRBJ2-7,-,CSARSGGFDEQYF,TGCAGTGCTAGATCAGGGGGCTTCGACGAGCAGTACTTC
-,TRBV2,TRBJ1-6,few,CASSERQSSYNSPLHF,TGTGCCAGCAGTGAGAGGCAAAGCTCCTATAATTCACCCCTCCACTTT
-,TRBV20-1,TRBJ2-1,-,CSAKPGGSDNEQFF,TGCAGTGCTAAGCCTGGCGGGTCAGACAATGAGCAGTTCTTC
TRBD1,TRBV6-5,TRBJ2-7,once,CASSLRDRPTEQYF,TGTGCCAGCAGTCTCCGGGACAGACCAACCGAGCAGTACTTC
-,TRBV4-3,TRBJ2-7,-,CASSQAGGLAYEQYF,TGCGCCAGCAGCCAAGCTGGGGGGCTAGCTTACGAGCAGTACTTC